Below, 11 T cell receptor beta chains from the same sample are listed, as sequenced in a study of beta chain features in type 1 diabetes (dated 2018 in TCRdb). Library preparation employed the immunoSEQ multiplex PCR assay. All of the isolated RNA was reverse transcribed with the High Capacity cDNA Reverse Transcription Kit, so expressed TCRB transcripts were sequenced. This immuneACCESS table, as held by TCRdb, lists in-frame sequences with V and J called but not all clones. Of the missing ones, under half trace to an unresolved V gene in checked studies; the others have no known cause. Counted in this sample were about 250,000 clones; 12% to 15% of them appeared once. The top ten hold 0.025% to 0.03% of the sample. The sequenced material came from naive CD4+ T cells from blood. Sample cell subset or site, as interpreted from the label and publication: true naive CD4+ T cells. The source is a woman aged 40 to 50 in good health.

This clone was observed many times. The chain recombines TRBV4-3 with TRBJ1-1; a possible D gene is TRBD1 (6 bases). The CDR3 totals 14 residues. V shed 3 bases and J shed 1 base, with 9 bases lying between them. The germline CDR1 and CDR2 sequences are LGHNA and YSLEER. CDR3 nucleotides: TGCGCCAGCAGCCATTTACAGGGGAACACTGAAGCTTTCTTT. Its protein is CASSHLQGNTEAFF.

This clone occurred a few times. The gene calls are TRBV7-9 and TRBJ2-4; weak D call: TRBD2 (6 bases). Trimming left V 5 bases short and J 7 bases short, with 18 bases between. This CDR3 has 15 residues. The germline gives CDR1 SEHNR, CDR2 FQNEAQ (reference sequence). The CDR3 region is CASSPTGESGNIQYF. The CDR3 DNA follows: TGTGCCAGCAGCCCGACGGGGGAATCTGGTAACATTCAGTACTTC. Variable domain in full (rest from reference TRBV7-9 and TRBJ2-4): DTGVSQNPRHKITKRGQNVTFRCDPISEHNRLYWYRQTLGQGPEFLTYFQNEAQLEKSRLLSDRFSAERPKGSFSTLEIQRTEQGDSAMYLCASSPTGESGNIQYFGAGTRLSVL.

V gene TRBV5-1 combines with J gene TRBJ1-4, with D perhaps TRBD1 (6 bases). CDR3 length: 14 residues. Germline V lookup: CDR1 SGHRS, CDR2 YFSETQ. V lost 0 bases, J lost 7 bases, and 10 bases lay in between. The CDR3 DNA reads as TGCGCCAGCAGCTTGGGGACAGCCTCTGAAAAACTGTTTTTT. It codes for CASSLGTASEKLFF. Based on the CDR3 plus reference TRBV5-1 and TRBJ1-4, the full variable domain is KAGVTQTPRYLIKTRGQQVTLSCSPISGHRSVSWYQQTPGQGLQFLFEYFSETQRNKGNFPGRFSGRQFSNSRSEMNVSTLELGDSALYLCASSLGTASEKLFFGSGTQLSVL.

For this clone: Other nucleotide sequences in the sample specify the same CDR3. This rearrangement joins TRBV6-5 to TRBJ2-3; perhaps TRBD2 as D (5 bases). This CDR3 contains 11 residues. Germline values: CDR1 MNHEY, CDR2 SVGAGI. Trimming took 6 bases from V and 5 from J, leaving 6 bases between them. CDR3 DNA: TGTGCCAGCAGCCGGGGAGATACGCAGTATTTT. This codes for CASSRGDTQYF.

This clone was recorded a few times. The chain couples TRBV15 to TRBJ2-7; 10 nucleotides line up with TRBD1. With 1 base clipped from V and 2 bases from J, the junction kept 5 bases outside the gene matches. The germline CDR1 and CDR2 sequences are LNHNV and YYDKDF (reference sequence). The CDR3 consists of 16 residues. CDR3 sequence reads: CATSRAAGTGAYEQYF. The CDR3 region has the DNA TGTGCCACCAGCAGAGCCGCCGGGACAGGGGCCTACGAGCAGTACTTC.

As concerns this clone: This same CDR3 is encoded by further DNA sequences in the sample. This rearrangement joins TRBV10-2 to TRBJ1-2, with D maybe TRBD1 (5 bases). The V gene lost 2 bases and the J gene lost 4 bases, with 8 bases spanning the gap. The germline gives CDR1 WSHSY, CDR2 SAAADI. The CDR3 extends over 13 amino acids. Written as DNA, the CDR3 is TGCGCCAGCAGTGAGCAGGGCCCCTATGGCTACACCTTC. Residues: CASSEQGPYGYTF.

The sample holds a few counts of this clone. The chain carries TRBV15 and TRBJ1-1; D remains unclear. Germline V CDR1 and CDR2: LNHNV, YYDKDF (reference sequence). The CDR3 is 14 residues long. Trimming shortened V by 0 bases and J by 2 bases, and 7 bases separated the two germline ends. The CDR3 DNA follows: TGTGCCACCAGCAGAGATTACAGTAACACTGAAGCTTTCTTT. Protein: CATSRDYSNTEAFF.

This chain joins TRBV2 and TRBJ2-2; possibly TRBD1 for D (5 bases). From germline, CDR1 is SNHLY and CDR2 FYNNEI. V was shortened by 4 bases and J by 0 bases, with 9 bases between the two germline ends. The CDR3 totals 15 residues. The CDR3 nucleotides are TGTGCCAGCAGTGCGGTCAGGGCGAACACCGGGGAGCTGTTTTTT. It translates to CASSAVRANTGELFF.

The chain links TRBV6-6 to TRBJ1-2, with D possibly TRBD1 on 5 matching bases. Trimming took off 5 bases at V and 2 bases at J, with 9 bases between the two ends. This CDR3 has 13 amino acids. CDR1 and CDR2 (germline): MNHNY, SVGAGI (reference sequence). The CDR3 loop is CASSQDRNYGYTF. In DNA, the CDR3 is TGTGCCAGCAGTCAAGACAGAAACTATGGCTACACCTTC.

CDR3 sequence: CASSQDQGIRKETQYF. CDR3 nucleotide sequence: TGCGCCAGCAGCCAAGATCAGGGGATTAGGAAAGAGACCCAGTACTTC. This chain joins TRBV4-1 and TRBJ2-5; TRBD1 might be the D (6 bases). Trimming took off 0 bases at V and 3 bases at J, with 14 bases between the two ends. This CDR3 spans 16 amino acids. Germline values: CDR1 MGHRA, CDR2 YSYEKL.

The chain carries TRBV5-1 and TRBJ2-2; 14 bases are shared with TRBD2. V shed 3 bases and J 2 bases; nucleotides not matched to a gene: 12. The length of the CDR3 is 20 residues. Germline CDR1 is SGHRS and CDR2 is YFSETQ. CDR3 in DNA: TGCGCCAGCAGCTCCCTCGCCCCGGGACTAGCGGGGGCCAACACCGGGGAGCTGTTTTTT. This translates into CASSSLAPGLAGANTGELFF.